The subject of this entry is one T cell receptor (beta chain). Its target is unknown. Clones were sequenced by immunoSEQ multiplex PCR, and TCRdb holds only the in-frame ones, with some missing. The table lists 75,000 to 100,000 clones, 85% to 95% of them singletons. The CDR3 extends over 15 amino acids. Germline CDR1 and CDR2: SGDLS and YYNGEE. V lost 3 bases and J lost 4; bases outside the gene matches: 7. These data belong to a study of Tregs in tolerant kidney transplant recipients. Study-wide findings and caveats: This study did not directly address biological reproducibility.

The chain has TRBV9 and TRBJ1-3, with 7 bases lining up with TRBD1. This TCR derives from a human donor in good health. The sequenced sample consisted of CD8+ T cells from blood. Here the CDR3 DNA reads TGTGCCAGCAGCGCAACAGGGGCTGCAGGAAACACCATATATTTT. Translated: CASSATGAAGNTIYF.